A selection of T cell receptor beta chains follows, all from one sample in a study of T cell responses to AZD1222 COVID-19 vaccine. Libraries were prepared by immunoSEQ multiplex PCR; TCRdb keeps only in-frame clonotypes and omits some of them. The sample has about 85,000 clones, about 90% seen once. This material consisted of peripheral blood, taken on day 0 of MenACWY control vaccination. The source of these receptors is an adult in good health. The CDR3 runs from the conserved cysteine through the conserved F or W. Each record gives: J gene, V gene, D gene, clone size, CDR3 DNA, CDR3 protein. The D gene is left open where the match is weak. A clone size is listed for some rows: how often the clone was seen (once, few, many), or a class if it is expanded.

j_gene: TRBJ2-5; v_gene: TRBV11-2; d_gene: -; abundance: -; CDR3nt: TGTGCCAGCACCAGACCCCTAGGGGGGGAGACCCAGTACTTC; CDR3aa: CASTRPLGGETQYF
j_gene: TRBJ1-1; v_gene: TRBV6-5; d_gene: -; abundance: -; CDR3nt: TGTGCCAGCAGCCACGCAGGGGCCCAAGGCACTGAAGCTTTCTTT; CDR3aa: CASSHAGAQGTEAFF
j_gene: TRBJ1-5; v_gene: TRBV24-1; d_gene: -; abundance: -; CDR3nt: TGTGCCACCAGTGGACGGCTAAACAATCAGCCCCAGCATTTT; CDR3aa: CATSGRLNNQPQHF
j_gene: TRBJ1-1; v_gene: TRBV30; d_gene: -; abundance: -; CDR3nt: TGTGCCTGGAGTTTGACAGGCTTTGACACTGAAGCTTTCTTT; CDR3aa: CAWSLTGFDTEAFF
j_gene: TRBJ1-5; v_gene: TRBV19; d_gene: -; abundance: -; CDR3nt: TGTGCCAGTAGTCCACTCCCCCAGGGGCGTCTCAGTCAGCCCCAGCATTTT; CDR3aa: CASSPLPQGRLSQPQHF
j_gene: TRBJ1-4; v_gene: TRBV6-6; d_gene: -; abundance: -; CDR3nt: TGTGCCAGCAGTTTTATCGGGGGGCAAGAAAAACTGTTTTTT; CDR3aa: CASSFIGGQEKLFF
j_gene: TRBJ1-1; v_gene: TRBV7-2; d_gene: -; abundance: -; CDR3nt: TGTGCCAGCAGTTACGAGAGAATGAACACTGAAGCTTTCTTT; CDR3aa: CASSYERMNTEAFF
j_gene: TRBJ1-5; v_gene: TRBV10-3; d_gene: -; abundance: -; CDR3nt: TGTGCCGTCCAGGGTCTGGATCAGCCCCAGCATTTT; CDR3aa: CAVQGLDQPQHF
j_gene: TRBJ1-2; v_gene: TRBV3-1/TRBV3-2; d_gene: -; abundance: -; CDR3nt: TGTGCCAGCAGCCAAGGAGACAGAGCTGGCTACACCTTC; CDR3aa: CASSQGDRAGYTF
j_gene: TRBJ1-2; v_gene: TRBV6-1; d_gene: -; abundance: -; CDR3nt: TGTGCCAGCAGTGAAGATGGGGGCTATGGCTACACCTTC; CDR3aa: CASSEDGGYGYTF
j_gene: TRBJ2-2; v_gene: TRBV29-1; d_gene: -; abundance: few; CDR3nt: TGCAGCGTCCAAGTCACGGGTAACGGGGAGCTGTTTTTT; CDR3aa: CSVQVTGNGELFF
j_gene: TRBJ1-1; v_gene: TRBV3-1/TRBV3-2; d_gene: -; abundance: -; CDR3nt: TGTGCCAGCAGCCACGAGCGAACTGAAGCTTTCTTT; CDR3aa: CASSHERTEAFF
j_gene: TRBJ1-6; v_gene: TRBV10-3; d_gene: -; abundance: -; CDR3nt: TGTGCCATCAGTGAGTCCACGTGGCCCCTCCACTTT; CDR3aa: CAISESTWPLHF
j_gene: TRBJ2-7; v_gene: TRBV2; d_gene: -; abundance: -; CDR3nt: TGTGCCAGCAGTGATGAGGGAAAATACGAGCAGTACTTC; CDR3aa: CASSDEGKYEQYF
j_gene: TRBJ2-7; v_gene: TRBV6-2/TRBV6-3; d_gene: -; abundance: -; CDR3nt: TGTGCCAGCAGTCTCCGACGGACAAGGGAGTTAACCTACGAGCAGTACTTC; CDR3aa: CASSLRRTRELTYEQYF
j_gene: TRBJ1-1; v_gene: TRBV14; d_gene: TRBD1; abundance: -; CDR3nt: TGTGCCAGCAGCCCCAGGGGGGCGAACACTGAAGCTTTCTTT; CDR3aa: CASSPRGANTEAFF
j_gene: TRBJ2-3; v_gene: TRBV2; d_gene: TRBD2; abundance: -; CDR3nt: TGTGCCAGCAGTACCGGACTAGCGACAGATACGCAGTATTTT; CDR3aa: CASSTGLATDTQYF
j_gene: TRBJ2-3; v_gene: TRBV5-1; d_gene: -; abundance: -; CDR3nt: TGCGCCAGCGCCATAGCGGACCGCACAGATACGCAGTATTTT; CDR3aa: CASAIADRTDTQYF
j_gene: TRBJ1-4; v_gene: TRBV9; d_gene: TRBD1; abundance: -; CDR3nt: TGTGCCAGCAGCGTCAGACAGGGCGGAGGTGAAAAACTGTTTTTT; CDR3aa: CASSVRQGGGEKLFF
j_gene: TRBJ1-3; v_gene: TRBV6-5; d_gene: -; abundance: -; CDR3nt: TGTGCCAGCAGTACAGCGGAACCCGGAAACACCATATATTTT; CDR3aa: CASSTAEPGNTIYF
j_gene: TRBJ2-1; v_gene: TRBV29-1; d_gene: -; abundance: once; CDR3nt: TGCAGCGTTTCCAGGGGAAATGAGCAGTTCTTC; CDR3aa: CSVSRGNEQFF
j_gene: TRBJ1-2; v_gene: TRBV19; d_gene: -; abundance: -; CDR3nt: TGTGCCAGTACCCGCGCAGTGGGGCTCCTCTATGGCTACACCTTC; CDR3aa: CASTRAVGLLYGYTF
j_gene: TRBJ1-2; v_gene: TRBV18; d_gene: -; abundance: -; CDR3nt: TGTGCCAGCTCTGCAGAGGGGACCAACTATGGCTACACCTTC; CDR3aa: CASSAEGTNYGYTF
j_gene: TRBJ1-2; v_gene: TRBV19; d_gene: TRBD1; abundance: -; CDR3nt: TGTGCCAGTAGTATCGGACAGGCTATATATGGCTACACCTTC; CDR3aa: CASSIGQAIYGYTF
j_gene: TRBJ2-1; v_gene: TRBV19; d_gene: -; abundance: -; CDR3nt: TGTGCCAGTAGTATCTCGTGGGAAGGGGAGCAGTTCTTC; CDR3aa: CASSISWEGEQFF
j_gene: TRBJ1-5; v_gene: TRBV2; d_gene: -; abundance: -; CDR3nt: TGTGCCAGCAAAGTTAGCCCCGATCAGCCCCAGCATTTT; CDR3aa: CASKVSPDQPQHF
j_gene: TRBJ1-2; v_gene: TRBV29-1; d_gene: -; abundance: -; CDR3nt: TGCAGCGCCACAGGGTTATATGGCTACACCTTC; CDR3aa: CSATGLYGYTF
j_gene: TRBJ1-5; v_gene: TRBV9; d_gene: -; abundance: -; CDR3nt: TGTGCCAGCAGTACAGCAGGGGGCAATCAGCCCCAGCATTTT; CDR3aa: CASSTAGGNQPQHF
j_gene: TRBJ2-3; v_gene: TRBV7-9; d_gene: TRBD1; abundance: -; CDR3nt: TGTGCCAGCAGCTTAGCGTTCGGGACAGCAACAGAGGATACGCAGTATTTT; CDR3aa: CASSLAFGTATEDTQYF
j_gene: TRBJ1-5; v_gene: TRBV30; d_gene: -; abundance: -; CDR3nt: TGTGCCTGCGATGACAGTCCCCAATCAAATCAGCCCCAGCATTTT; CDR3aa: CACDDSPQSNQPQHF
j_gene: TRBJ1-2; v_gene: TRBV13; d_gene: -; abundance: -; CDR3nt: TGTGCCAGCAGCTTATTCCCCGGCACTAACTATGGCTACACCTTC; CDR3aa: CASSLFPGTNYGYTF
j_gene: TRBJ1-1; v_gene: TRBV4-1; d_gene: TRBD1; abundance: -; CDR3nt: TGCGCCAGCAGCCCCGGACAGGCGAACACTGAAGCTTTCTTT; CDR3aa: CASSPGQANTEAFF
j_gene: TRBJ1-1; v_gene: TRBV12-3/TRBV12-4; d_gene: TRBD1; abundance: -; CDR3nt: TGTGCCAGCAGTCCCGGGACAGCCACTGAAGCTTTCTTT; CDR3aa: CASSPGTATEAFF
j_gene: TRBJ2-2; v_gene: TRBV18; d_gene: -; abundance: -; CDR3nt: TGTGCCAGCTCATCCGACAGAAACACCGGGGAGCTGTTTTTT; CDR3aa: CASSSDRNTGELFF
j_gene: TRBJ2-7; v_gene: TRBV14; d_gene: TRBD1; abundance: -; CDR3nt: TGTGCCAGCAGCCAAGGACAGGGGGTCTACGAGCAGTACTTC; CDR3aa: CASSQGQGVYEQYF
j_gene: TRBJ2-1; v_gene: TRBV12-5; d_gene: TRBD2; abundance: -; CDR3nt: TGTGCTAGTGGAAATAGCGGGGTTAACAATGAGCAGTTCTTC; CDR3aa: CASGNSGVNNEQFF
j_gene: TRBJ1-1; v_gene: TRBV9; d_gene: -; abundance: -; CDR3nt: TGTGCCAGCAGCGTAGCTTATAGGGCTTTTAACACTGAAGCTTTCTTT; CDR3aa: CASSVAYRAFNTEAFF
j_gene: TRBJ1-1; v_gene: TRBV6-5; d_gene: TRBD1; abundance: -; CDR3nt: TGTGCCAGCAGCCCGGGACAGGGGGATTCGGCTTTCTTT; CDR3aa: CASSPGQGDSAFF
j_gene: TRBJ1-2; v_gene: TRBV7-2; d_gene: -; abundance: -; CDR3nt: TGTGCCAGCAGCTTAGGAGTCCCCCGCACCTTC; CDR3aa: CASSLGVPRTF